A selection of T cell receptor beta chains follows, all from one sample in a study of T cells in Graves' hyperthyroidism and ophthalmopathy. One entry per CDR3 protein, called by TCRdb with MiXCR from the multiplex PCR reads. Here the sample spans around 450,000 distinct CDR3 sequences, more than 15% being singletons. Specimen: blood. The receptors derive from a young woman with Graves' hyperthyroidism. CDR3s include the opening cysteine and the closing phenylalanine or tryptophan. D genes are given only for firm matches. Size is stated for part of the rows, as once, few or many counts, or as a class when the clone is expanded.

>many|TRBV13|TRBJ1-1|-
TGTGCCAGCAGCTCAGAGGGGCTCACTGAAGCTTTCTTT
CASSSEGLTEAFF
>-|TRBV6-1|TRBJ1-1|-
TGTGCCAGCACTAAGGCCTCGAACACTGAAGCTTTCTTT
CASTKASNTEAFF
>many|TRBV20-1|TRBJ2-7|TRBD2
TGCAGTGCTAGTGGGGGGGGAGAGTACGAGCAGTACTTC
CSASGGGEYEQYF
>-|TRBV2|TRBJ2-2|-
TGTGCCAGTACCAAAGGACAGCGATACACCGGGGAGCTGTTTTTT
CASTKGQRYTGELFF
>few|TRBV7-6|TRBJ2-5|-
TGTGCCAGCAGCTTAGACCTGACAGCCCAAGAGACCCAGTACTTC
CASSLDLTAQETQYF
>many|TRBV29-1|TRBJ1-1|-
TGCAGCGTTCGGTCGGGGAACACTGAAGCTTTCTTT
CSVRSGNTEAFF
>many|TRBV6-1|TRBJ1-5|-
TGTGCCAGCAGTTTTGAACAGGGAAGTCAGCCCCAGCATTTT
CASSFEQGSQPQHF
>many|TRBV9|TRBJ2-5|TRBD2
TGTGCCAGCAGCGTAGGGGCGGCGGGGGGACACCAAGAGACCCAGTACTTC
CASSVGAAGGHQETQYF
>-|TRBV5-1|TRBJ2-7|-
TGCGCCAGCAGCTTGGCCCGCCAGGGCGAGCAGTACTTC
CASSLARQGEQYF
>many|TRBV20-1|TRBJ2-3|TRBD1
TGCAGTGCTGACGACCCCGGGACAGGGTTAGGGGATACGCAGTATTTT
CSADDPGTGLGDTQYF
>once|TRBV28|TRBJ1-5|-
TGCGCCAGCAGCCCCAGGGTCCAGGGGCCCCAGCATTTT
CASSPRVQGPQHF
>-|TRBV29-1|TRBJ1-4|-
TGCAGCGTCCAACAGGGTGGGACGGTCAACGAAAAACTGTTTTTT
CSVQQGGTVNEKLFF
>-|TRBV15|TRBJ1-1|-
TGTGCCACCAGCAGAGATAGGGCCAGGATGAACACTGAAGCTTTCTTT
CATSRDRARMNTEAFF
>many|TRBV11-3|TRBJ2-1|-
TGTGCCAGCAGCCCAGCTGTAGCGTCAGGGGAGCAGTTCTTC
CASSPAVASGEQFF
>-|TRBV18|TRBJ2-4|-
TGTGCCAGCTCACTCGGGACGGCAAAAAACATTCAGTACTTC
CASSLGTAKNIQYF
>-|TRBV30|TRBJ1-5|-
TGTGCCTGGAGTGCGGGGTTGAGCAATCAGCCCCAGCATTTT
CAWSAGLSNQPQHF
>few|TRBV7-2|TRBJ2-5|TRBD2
TGTGCCAGCAGCTCGAGTTGGACTAGCGGCGAGACCCAGTACTTC
CASSSSWTSGETQYF
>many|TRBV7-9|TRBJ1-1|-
TGTGCCAGCAGCCCATGGCGCCCTGAAGCTTTCTTT
CASSPWRPEAFF
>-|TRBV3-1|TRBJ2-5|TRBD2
TGTGCCAGCAGCCAAGTCCCGGGACTAGCGGGAGGCACGCAAGAGACCCAGTACTTC
CASSQVPGLAGGTQETQYF
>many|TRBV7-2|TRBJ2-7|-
TGTGCCAGCAGCTTGTCCCCGATAGGGACCATTTCCTACGAGCAGTACTTC
CASSLSPIGTISYEQYF
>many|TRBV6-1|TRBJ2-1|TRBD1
TGTGCCAGCAGTGGGTGGACAGGGGACAATGAGCAGTTCTTC
CASSGWTGDNEQFF
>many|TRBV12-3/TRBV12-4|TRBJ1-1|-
TGTGCCAGCAGCGGAGAGGAGGGGGGAGGTATTAGAGCTTTCTTT
CASSGEEGGGIRAFF
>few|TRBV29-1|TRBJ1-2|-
TGCAGCTTGGGGGGGGCGAATGGCTACACCTTC
CSLGGANGYTF
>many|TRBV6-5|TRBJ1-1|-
TGTGCCAGCAGTTACTTGAAGAACCCTATGAACACTGAAGCTTTCTTT
CASSYLKNPMNTEAFF
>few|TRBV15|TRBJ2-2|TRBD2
TGTGCCACCAGCAGAGGGGGACTAGCGGGAAGTCCCACCGGGGAGCTGTTTTTT
CATSRGGLAGSPTGELFF
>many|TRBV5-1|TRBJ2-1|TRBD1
TGCGCCAGCAGCTTGGAAACAGGGGGAAACAATGAGCAGTTCTTC
CASSLETGGNNEQFF
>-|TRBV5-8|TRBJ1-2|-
TGTGCCAGCAGCTTGGGACAGCTGGGCGTAGGCTATGGCTACACCTTC
CASSLGQLGVGYGYTF